This entry features one TCR beta chain sequence. Per germline, CDR1 MNHEY and CDR2 SVGAGI. The CDR3 sequence is 15 residues long. The data were taken from a study of T cells expressing NK-cell markers. TCRdb reprocessed the 5' RACE reads and stores each CDR3 protein as one record, lacking DNA. The sample data list under 500,000 distinct CDR3 sequences. The sequence was collected from a woman aged 18-70 years in good health. The V call is TRBV6-5, the J call TRBJ2-1; TCRdb designates TRBD2, a call that cannot be tested without DNA. What was sequenced was blood T cells: a sorted CD56 or NKG2C T cell subset, CD4+ or CD8+ T cells, or bulk PBMC T cells (not recorded which). CDR3 loop: CASQLTPGLYNEQFF.